This T cell receptor (beta chain) stems from a study of blood T cell repertoires in COVID-19. Across the whole study: Sites in the United States, Italy and Spain provided acute and convalescent COVID-19 samples. The cDNA or gDNA used as material had been derived from T cells, B-cell-depleted T cells, or PBMCs.

Under the authors' procedure: Estimates of nucleated cell counts were drawn from the amplification of reference gene primers. The method was immunoSEQ multiplex PCR; TCRdb's version includes in-frame clones alone and lacks a portion of them. That table is the source of V, J and clone size, and D and trimming were worked out from the DNA. The sample holds a few hundred thousand clones, 83% seen once. This receptor was identified in a woman between 50 and 59 years old with acute or convalescent COVID-19. The sequenced material came from peripheral blood.

For the CDR3, the DNA is TGTGCCAGCAGTGAGGGACAGGGGTACGAAGCTTTCTTT. Translation: CASSEGQGYEAFF. The chain employs TRBV25-1 and TRBJ1-1; TRBD1 matches 10 bases. Looked up from germline, CDR1 is MGHDK and CDR2 is SYGVNS. With V trimmed by 3 bases and J by 8 bases, 3 bases remained unmatched. The CDR3 sequence is 13 residues long.